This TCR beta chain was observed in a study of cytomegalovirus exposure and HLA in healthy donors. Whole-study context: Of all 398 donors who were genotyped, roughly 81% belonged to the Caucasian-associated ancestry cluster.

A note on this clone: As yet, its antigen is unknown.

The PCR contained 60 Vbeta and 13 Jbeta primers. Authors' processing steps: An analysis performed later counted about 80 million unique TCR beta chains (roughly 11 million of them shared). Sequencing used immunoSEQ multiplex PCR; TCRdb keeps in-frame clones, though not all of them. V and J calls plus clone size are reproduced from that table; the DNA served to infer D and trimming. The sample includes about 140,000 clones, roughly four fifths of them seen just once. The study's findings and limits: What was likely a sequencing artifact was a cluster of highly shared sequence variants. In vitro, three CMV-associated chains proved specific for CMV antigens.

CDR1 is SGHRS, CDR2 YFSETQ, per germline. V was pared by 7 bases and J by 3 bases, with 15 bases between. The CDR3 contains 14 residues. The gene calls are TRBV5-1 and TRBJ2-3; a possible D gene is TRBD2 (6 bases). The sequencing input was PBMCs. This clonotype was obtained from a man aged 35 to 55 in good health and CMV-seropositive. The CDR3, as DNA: TGCGCCAGCGATCCAAGGGACTCGACAGATACGCAGTATTTT. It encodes CASDPRDSTDTQYF.